The clone carrying this TCR beta chain was observed at least ten times. Its antigen is still unknown. This specimen belongs to a study of breast tumors, draining lymph nodes, adjacent tissues. Germline CDR1 reads KGHSH; CDR2 reads LQKENI. Trimming removed 1 base from V and 0 bases from J, with 11 bases in between. The CDR3 totals 16 residues. Breast cancer patients provided tissue from their axillary draining lymph nodes. MiXCR, run by TCRdb on the multiplex PCR reads, gives a single entry per CDR3 protein. The data contain approximately 150,000 distinct CDR3 sequences, approximately 30% of them seen just once; the ten biggest clones take up about 2.3%. Points from the study as a whole: Luminal-like breast cancer showed significantly higher tumor–nontumor repertoire similarity than basal-like. Data fit most tumor T cells coming from lymph node, expanding in tumor.

This rearrangement joins TRBV18 to TRBJ2-3; D is uncertain. The clonotype comes from a female donor with breast cancer. Some clones in this sample may be carry-over from other donors' samples. Material: axillary lymph node tissue. In DNA form, the CDR3 reads TGTGCCAGCTCACCACGGGCCCATGCTAGCACAGATACGCAGTATTTT. It translates to CASSPRAHASTDTQYF.